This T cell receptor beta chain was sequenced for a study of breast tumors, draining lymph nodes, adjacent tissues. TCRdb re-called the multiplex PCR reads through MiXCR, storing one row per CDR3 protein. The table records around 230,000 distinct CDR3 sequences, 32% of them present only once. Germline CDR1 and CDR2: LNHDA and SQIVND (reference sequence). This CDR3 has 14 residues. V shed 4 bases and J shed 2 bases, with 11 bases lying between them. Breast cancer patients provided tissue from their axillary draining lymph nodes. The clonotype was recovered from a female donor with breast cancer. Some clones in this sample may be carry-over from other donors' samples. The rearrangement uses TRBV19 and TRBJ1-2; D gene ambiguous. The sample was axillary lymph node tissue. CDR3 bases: TGTGCCAGTAGTACTAGAGGGCAGAACTATGGCTACACCTTC. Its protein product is CASSTRGQNYGYTF.